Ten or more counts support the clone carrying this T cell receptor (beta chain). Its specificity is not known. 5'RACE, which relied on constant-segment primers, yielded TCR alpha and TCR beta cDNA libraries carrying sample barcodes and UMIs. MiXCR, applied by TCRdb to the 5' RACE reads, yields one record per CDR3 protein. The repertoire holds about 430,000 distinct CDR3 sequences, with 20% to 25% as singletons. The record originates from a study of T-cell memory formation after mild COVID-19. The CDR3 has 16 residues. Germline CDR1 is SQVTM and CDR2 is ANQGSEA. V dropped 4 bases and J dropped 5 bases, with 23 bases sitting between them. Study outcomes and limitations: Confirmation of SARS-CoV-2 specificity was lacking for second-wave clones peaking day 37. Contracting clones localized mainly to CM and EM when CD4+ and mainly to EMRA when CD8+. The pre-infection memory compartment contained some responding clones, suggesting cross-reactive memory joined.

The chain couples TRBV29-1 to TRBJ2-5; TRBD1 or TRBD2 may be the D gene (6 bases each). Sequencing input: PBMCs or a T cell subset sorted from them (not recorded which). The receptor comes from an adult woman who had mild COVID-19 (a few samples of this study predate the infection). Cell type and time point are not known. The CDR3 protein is CSVGSRRGSQGETQYF. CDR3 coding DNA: TGCAGCGTTGGCTCGAGGAGGGGATCTCAGGGGGAGACCCAGTACTTC.